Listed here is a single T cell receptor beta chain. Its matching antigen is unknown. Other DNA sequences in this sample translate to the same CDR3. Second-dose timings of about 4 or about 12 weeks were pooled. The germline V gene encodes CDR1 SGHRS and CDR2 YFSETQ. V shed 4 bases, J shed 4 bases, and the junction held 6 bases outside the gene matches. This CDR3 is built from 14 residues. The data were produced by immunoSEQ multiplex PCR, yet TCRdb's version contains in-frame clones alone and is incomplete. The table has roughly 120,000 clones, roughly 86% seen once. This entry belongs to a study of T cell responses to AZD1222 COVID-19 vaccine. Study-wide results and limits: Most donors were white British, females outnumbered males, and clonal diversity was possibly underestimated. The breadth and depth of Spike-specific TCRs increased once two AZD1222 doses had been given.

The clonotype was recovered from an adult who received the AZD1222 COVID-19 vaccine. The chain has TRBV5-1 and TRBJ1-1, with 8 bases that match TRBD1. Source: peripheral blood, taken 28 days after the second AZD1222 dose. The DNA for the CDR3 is TGCGCCAGCAGCCTAGCAGGGGGCGGCACTGAAGCTTTCTTT. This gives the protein CASSLAGGGTEAFF.